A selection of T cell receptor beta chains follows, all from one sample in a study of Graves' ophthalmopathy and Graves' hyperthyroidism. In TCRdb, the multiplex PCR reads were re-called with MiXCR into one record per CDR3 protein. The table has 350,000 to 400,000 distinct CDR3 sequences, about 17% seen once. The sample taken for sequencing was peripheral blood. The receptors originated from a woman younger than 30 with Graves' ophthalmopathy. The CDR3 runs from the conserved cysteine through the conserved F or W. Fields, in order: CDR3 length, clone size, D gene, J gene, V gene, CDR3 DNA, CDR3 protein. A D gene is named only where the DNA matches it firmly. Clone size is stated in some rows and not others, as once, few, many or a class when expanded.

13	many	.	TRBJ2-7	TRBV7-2	TGTGCCAGCAGCCACCGGGGATCTTACGAGCAGTACTTC	CASSHRGSYEQYF
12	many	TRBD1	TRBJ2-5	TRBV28	TGTGCCAGCAGTCGGACAGGAACGACCCAGTACTTC	CASSRTGTTQYF
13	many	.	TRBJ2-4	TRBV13	TGTGCCAGCAGCCCCCCGGGAGCAAACATTCAGTACTTC	CASSPPGANIQYF
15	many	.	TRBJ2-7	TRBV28	TGTGCCAGCAGTTTATGGACGAGACAGCCCTACGAGCAGTACTTC	CASSLWTRQPYEQYF
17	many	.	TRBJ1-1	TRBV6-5	TGTGCCAGCAGTTACGGAGGAAAGATCAGATCGAACACTGAAGCTTTCTTT	CASSYGGKIRSNTEAFF
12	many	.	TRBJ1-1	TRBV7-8	TGTGCCAGCAGCCCGGGGGCCATTGAAGCTTTCTTT	CASSPGAIEAFF
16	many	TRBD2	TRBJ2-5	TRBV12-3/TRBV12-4	TGTGCCAGCAGTTTTGGACTAGCGGGAGCGGAAGAGACCCAGTACTTC	CASSFGLAGAEETQYF
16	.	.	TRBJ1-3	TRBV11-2	TGTGCCAGCAGCTTAGATGGTGGCAGCTCTGGAAACACCATATATTTT	CASSLDGGSSGNTIYF
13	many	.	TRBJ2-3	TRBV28	TGTGCCAGCAGGGGAACAGGGACGGATACGCAGTATTTT	CASRGTGTDTQYF
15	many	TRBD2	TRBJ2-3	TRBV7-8	TGTGCCAGCAGCTTTACCAGCGGGAGCCACAATACGCAGTATTTT	CASSFTSGSHNTQYF
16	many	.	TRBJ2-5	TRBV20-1	TGCAGTGCTCTATCGACAGCGATCCTAATACAAGAGACCCAGTACTTC	CSALSTAILIQETQYF